Each of the 15 T cell receptor beta chains below was sequenced from the same sample in a study of shared clonotypes between healthy human individuals (TCRdb year 2020). The library was built by means of the immunoSEQ multiplex PCR assay. TCRdb limited this immuneACCESS table to in-frame rearrangements with V and J called. A share of clones is missing; checked studies link under half to unresolved V genes, and the rest is unexplained. For this sample the table gives around 2,000,000 clones, of which 90% to 95% were detected only once. Around 0.13% of the sample comes from the top ten. Sequencing was carried out using naive CD4+ T cells sorted from blood. The sample's cell subset or site label, decoded: CD45RA+ positively selected. The receptors were gathered from a man aged 18-30 years in good health.

The count of this clone is one. The chain has TRBV7-9 and TRBJ2-5; 8 bases agree with TRBD1. This CDR3 is built from 11 residues. Germline CDR1 SEHNR, CDR2 FQNEAQ (reference sequence). Unmatched junction bases numbered 4, after V lost 11 bases and J lost 5 bases. In nucleotides, the CDR3 is TGTGCCTCAGGGGGCCGGGAGACCCAGTACTTC. Translating it yields CASGGRETQYF.

The chain carries TRBV6-6 and TRBJ1-2; D not resolved. The CDR3 has 11 residues. Trimming shortened V by 7 bases and J by 8 bases, and 11 bases separated the two germline ends. Germline CDR1 reads MNHNY; CDR2 reads SVGAGI (reference sequence). CDR3 region: CASTSLRGYTF. The CDR3 coding sequence is TGTGCCAGCACCTCGCTACGGGGCTACACCTTC.

This sequence joins TRBV10-3 and TRBJ2-5; D is unclear. V was shortened by 4 bases and J by 5 bases, with 11 bases between the two germline ends. This CDR3 comprises 13 residues. CDR1 is ENHRY and CDR2 is SYGVKD in the germline V gene. This CDR3 is CAISVRIGETQYF. The CDR3 coding sequence is TGTGCCATCAGTGTAAGGATTGGGGAGACCCAGTACTTC.

V and J are TRBV7-2 and TRBJ1-5; D gene unclear. The CDR3 extends over 15 amino acids. V lost 1 base and J 0 bases, leaving 7 bases between the germline ends. The germline V gene has CDR1 SGHTA and CDR2 FQGNSA. This CDR3 reads CASSLGQHSNQPQHF. The DNA of the CDR3 is TGTGCCAGCAGCTTAGGGCAGCATAGCAATCAGCCCCAGCATTTT.

The rearrangement joins TRBV5-1 to TRBJ2-5, with 8 bases fitting TRBD2. Germline assignment: CDR1 SGHRS and CDR2 YFSETQ. The CDR3 sequence is 21 residues long. V gave up 0 bases and J gave up 3 bases; unmatched junction bases: 22. The CDR3 bases are TGCGCCAGCAGCTTGGACGGGGACTTCATTCGTAGCGGGATTGGCAAAGAGACCCAGTACTTC. It is translated as CASSLDGDFIRSGIGKETQYF.

This chain joins TRBV6-1 and TRBJ1-4; no reliable D call. Per germline, CDR1 MNHNS and CDR2 SASEGT. The V end lost 0 bases, the J end lost 7 bases, and 9 bases lay between the germline ends. There are 14 residues in the CDR3. CDR3 sequence: CASSEAWTGEKLFF. The CDR3 nucleotides are TGTGCCAGCAGTGAAGCCTGGACGGGTGAAAAACTGTTTTTT.

In its sample, this clone was seen once. Other DNA sequences in this specimen translate into the identical CDR3. CDR3 residues: CAWSVGRGEQYF. The DNA of the CDR3 is TGTGCCTGGAGTGTCGGCCGGGGGGAGCAGTACTTC. The V gene is TRBV30, the J gene TRBJ2-7, with D tentatively TRBD2 (6 bases). The germline V and J ends were trimmed by 0 bases and 7 bases, with 10 bases remaining between them. CDR1 is GTSNPN, CDR2 SVGIG, per germline (reference sequence). The CDR3 covers 12 residues.

This sequence joins TRBV30 and TRBJ2-5, with TRBD1 as a possible D gene (5 bases). Trimming left V 3 bases short and J 2 bases short, with 10 bases between. The CDR3 is made up of 13 amino acids. Per the germline V gene, CDR1 is GTSNPN and CDR2 is SVGIG (reference sequence). This CDR3 reads CAWRRQGQETQYF. The CDR3 DNA follows: TGTGCCTGGAGGAGGCAGGGACAAGAGACCCAGTACTTC.

This sequence joins TRBV9 and TRBJ2-2, with D perhaps TRBD1 or TRBD2 (5 bases each). Trimming left V 0 bases short and J 2 bases short, with 11 bases between. Germline V gene lookup returns CDR1 SGDLS and CDR2 YYNGEE. This CDR3 comprises 16 residues. The CDR3 region is CASSVGVGTNTGELFF. Here the CDR3 DNA reads TGTGCCAGCAGCGTAGGGGTCGGGACCAACACCGGGGAGCTGTTTTTT.

The chain employs TRBV9 and TRBJ1-1; D not resolved. CDR1 SGDLS and CDR2 YYNGEE come from the germline V gene. The length of the CDR3 is 15 residues. Trimming took off 4 bases at V and 0 bases at J, with 13 bases between the two ends. The CDR3 DNA is TGTGCCAGCAGCCGAGACGGGAGCATGAACACTGAAGCTTTCTTT. Residues: CASSRDGSMNTEAFF.

The table lists this clone with a count of one. The CDR3 coding sequence is TGTGCCAGCAGCTCTACCGACTACGAGCAGTACTTC. Amino acids: CASSSTDYEQYF. This chain joins TRBV13 and TRBJ2-7, with no clear D. Between the trimmed V and J ends, which lost 4 bases and 3 bases, there was a span of 7 bases. Germline CDR1 reads PRHDT; CDR2 reads FYEKMQ (reference sequence). This CDR3 is 12 amino acids long.

As for this clone: Other DNA sequences from this sample encode an identical CDR3 as well. The chain employs TRBV30 and TRBJ1-4; D might be TRBD1 (5 bases). Germline V CDR1 and CDR2: GTSNPN, SVGIG (reference sequence). This CDR3 has 13 amino acids. V lost 5 bases to trimming and J lost 2 bases, with 9 bases between them. CDR3 amino acids: CAWSGATNEKLFF. CDR3 sequence (DNA): TGTGCCTGGTCCGGGGCCACTAATGAAAAACTGTTTTTT.

The CDR3 spells CASTSLSLAKNIQYF. The CDR3 coding sequence is TGTGCCAGCACCTCTCTGTCCCTAGCCAAAAACATTCAGTACTTC. The chain employs TRBV6-5 and TRBJ2-4; D gene uncertain. CDR3 length: 15 residues. Germline V gene sequence: CDR1 MNHEY, CDR2 SVGAGI. Trimming removed 7 bases from V and 0 bases from J, with 13 bases in between.

This clone was detected once. V is TRBV7-9 and J is TRBJ1-2; no clear D. The length of the CDR3 is 13 residues. V was pared by 6 bases and J by 8 bases, with 16 bases between. Germline V gene sequence: CDR1 SEHNR, CDR2 FQNEAQ (reference sequence). The CDR3 protein is CASRLNSLAGYTF. The DNA of the CDR3 is TGTGCCAGCAGATTAAATTCCCTGGCGGGCTACACCTTC.

The chain recombines TRBV20-1 with TRBJ1-6; D gene uncertain. The CDR3 has 9 amino acids. V was trimmed by 3 bases and J by 9 bases, leaving 0 bases between them. Germline CDR1 DFQATT, CDR2 SNEGSKA (reference sequence). CDR3 loop: CSASSPLHF. DNA of the CDR3: TGCAGTGCTAGTTCACCCCTCCACTTT.